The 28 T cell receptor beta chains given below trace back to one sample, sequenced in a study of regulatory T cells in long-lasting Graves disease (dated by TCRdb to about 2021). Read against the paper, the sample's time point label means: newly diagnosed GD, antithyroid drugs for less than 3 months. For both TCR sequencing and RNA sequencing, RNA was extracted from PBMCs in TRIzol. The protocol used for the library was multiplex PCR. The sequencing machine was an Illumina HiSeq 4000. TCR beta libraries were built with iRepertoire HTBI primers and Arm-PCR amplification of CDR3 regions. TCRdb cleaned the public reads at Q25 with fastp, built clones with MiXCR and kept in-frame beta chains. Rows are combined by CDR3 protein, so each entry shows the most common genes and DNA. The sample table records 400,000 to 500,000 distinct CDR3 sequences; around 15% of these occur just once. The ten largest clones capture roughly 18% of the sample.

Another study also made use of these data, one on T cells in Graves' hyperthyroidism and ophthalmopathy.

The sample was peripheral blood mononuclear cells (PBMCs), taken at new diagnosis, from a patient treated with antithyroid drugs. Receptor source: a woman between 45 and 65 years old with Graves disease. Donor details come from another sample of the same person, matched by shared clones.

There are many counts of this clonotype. CDR3 amino acids: CASSTPPYEQYF. The CDR3 bases are TGTGCCAGCAGTACCCCCCCCTACGAGCAGTACTTC. The chain combines TRBV28 with TRBJ2-7, with unresolved D. The CDR3 is 12 residues long. The germline V gene has CDR1 MDHEN and CDR2 SYDVKM. Trimming removed 5 bases from V and 2 bases from J, with 7 bases in between.

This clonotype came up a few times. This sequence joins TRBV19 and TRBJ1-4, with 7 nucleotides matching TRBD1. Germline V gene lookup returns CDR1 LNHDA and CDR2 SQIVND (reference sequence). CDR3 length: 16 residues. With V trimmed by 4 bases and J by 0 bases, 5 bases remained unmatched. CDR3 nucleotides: TGTGCCAGTAGTACCGGACAGGATCCAACTAATGAAAAACTGTTTTTT. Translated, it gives CASSTGQDPTNEKLFF.

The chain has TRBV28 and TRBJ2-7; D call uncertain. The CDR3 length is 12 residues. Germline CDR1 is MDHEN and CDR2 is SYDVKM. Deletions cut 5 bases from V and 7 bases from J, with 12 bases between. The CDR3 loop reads CASSVGSSEQYF. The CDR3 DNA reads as TGTGCCAGCAGTGTTGGCTCTAGTGAGCAGTACTTC.

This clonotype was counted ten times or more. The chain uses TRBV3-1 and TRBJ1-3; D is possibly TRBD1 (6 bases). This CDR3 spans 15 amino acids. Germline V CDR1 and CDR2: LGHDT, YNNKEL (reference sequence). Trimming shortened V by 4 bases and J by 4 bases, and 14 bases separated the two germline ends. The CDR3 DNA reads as TGTGCCAGCAGCCGGTGGACAGATGGGGGAAACACCATATATTTT. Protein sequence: CASSRWTDGGNTIYF.

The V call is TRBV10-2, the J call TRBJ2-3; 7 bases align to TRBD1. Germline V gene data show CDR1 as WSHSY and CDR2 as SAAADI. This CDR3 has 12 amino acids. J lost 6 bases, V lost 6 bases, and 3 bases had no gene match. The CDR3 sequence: CASSAQGDTQYF. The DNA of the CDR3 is TGCGCCAGCAGCGCACAGGGGGATACGCAGTATTTT.

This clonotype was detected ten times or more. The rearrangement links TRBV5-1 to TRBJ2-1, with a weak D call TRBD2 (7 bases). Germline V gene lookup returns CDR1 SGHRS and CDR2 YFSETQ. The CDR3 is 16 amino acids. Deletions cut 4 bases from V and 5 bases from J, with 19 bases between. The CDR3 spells CASSPLWGGGNNEQFF. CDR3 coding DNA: TGCGCCAGCAGCCCCCTTTGGGGAGGGGGAAACAATGAGCAGTTCTTC.

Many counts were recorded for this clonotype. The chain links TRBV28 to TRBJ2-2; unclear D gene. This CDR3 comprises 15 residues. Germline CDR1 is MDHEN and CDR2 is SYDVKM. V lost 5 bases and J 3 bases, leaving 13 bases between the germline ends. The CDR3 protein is CASSPLMGDTGELFF. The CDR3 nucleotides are TGTGCCAGCAGTCCACTCATGGGCGACACCGGGGAGCTGTTTTTT.

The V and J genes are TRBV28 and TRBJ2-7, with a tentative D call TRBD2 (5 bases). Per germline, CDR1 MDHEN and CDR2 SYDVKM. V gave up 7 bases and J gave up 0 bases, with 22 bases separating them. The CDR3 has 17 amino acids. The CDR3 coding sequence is TGTGCCAGCACCTCAGCCGGGATAGATATCCTCTCCTACGAGCAGTACTTC. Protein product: CASTSAGIDILSYEQYF.

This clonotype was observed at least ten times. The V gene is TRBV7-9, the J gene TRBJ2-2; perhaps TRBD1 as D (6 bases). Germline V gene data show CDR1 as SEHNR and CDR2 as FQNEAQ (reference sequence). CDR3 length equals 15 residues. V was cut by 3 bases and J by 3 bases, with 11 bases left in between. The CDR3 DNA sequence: TGTGCCAGCAGCTTCGGGACATCTTACACCGGGGAGCTGTTTTTT. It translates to CASSFGTSYTGELFF. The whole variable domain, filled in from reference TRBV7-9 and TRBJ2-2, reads DTGVSQNPRHKITKRGQNVTFRCDPISEHNRLYWYRQTLGQGPEFLTYFQNEAQLEKSRLLSDRFSAERPKGSFSTLEIQRTEQGDSAMYLCASSFGTSYTGELFFGEGSRLTVL.

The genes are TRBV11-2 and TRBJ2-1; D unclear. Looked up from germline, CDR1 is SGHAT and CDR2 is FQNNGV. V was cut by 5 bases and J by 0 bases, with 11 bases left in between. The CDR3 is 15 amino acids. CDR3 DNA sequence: TGTGCCAGCAGCCCGGTACCCCACTCCTACAATGAGCAGTTCTTC. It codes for CASSPVPHSYNEQFF.

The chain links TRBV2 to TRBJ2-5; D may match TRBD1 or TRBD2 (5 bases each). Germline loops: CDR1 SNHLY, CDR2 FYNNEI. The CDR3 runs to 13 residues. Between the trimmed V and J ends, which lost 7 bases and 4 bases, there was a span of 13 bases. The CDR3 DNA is TGTGCCAGCACAGACAGAGAGGGAGAGACCCAGTACTTC. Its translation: CASTDREGETQYF. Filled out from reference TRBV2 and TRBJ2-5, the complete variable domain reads EPEVTQTPSHQVTQMGQEVILRCVPISNHLYFYWYRQILGQKVEFLVSFYNNEISEKSEIFDDQFSVERPDGSNFTLKIRSTKLEDSAMYFCASTDREGETQYFGPGTRLLVL.

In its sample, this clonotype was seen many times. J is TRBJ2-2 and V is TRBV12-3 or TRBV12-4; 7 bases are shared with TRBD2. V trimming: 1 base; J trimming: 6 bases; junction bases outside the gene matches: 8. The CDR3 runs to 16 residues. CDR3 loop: CASSLGGRGKAGELFF. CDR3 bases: TGTGCCAGCAGTTTAGGCGGGAGAGGCAAGGCCGGGGAGCTGTTTTTT.

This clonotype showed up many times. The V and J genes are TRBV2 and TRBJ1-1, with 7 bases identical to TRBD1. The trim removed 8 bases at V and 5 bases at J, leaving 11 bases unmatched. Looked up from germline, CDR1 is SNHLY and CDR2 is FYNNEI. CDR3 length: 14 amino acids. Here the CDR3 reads CASGSEGAGTEAFF. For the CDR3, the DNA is TGTGCCAGCGGGTCCGAGGGGGCTGGGACTGAAGCTTTCTTT.

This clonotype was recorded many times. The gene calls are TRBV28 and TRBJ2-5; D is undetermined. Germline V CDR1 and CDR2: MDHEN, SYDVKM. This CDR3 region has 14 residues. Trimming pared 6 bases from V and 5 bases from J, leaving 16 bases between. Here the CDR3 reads CASRTEQWLETQYF. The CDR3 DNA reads TGTGCCAGCAGAACCGAACAGTGGCTGGAGACCCAGTACTTC.

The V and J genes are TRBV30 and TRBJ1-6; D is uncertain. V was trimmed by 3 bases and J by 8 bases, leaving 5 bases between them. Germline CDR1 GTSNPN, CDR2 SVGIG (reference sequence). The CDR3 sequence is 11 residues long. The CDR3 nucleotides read TGTGCCTGGAGGCTCCATTCACCCCTCCACTTT. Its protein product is CAWRLHSPLHF. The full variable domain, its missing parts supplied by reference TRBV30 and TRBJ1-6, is SQTIHQWPATLVQPVGSPLSLECTVEGTSNPNLYWYRQAAGRGLQLLFYSVGIGQISSEVPQNLSASRPQDRQFILSSKKLLLSDSGFYLCAWRLHSPLHFGNGTRLTVT.

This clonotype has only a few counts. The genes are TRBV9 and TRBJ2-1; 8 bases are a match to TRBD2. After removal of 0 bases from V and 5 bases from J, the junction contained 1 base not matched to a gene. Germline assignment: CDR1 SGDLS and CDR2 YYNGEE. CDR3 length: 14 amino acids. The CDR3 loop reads CASSVAAGDNEQFF. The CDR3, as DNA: TGTGCCAGCAGCGTAGCAGCGGGAGACAATGAGCAGTTCTTC.

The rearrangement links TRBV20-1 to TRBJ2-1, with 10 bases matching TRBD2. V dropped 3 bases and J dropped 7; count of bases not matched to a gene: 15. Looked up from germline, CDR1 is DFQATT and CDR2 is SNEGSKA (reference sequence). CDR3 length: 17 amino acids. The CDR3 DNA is TGCAGTGCTAGGAACCCAGCAGTAGCGGGAGGTTTGAATGAGCAGTTCTTC. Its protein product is CSARNPAVAGGLNEQFF.

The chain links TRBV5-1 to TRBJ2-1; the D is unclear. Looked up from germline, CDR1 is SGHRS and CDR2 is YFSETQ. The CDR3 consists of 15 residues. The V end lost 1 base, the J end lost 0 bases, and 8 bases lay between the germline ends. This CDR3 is CASSLTTDSYNEQFF. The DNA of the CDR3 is TGCGCCAGCAGCTTGACGACGGACTCCTACAATGAGCAGTTCTTC.

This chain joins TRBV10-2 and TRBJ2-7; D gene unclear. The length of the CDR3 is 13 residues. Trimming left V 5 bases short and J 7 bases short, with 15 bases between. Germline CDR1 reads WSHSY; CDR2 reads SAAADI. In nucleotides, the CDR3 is TGCGCCAGCAGTCCCGGGCCCGTGGGGGAGCAGTACTTC. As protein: CASSPGPVGEQYF.

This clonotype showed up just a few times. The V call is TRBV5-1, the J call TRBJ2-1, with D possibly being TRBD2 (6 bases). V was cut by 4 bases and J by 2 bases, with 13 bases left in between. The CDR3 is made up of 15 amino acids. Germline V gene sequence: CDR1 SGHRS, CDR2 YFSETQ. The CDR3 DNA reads TGCGCCAGCAGCCCTGTGGGGGGAACCTACAATGAGCAGTTCTTC. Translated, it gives CASSPVGGTYNEQFF.

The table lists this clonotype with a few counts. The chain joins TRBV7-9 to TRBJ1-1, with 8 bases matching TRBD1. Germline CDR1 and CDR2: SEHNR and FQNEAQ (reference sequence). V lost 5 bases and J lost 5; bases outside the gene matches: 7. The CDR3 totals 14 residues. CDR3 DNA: TGTGCCAGCAGCACAACAGGGGGTCCGACTGAAGCTTTCTTT. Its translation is CASSTTGGPTEAFF.

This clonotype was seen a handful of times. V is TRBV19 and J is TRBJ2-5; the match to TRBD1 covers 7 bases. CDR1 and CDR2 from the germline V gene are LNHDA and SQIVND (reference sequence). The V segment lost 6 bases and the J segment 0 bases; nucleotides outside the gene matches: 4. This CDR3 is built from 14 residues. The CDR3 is CASRDQGDQETQYF. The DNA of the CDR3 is TGTGCCAGTAGGGATCAGGGGGACCAAGAGACCCAGTACTTC.

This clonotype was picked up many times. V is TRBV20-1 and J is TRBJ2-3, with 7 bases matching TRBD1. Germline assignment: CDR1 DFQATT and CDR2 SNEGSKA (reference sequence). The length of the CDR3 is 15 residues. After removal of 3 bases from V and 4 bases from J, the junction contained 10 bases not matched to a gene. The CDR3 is CSASDAGGSADTQYF. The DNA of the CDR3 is TGCAGTGCTAGTGACGCAGGGGGTTCGGCAGATACGCAGTATTTT.

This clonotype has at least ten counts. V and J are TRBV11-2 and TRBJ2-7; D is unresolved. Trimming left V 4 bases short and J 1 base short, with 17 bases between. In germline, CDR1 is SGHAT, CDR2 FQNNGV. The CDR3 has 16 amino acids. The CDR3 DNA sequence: TGTGCCAGCAGCTCCCGTATCGGGCCCCTGTCCTACGAGCAGTACTTC. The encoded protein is CASSSRIGPLSYEQYF.

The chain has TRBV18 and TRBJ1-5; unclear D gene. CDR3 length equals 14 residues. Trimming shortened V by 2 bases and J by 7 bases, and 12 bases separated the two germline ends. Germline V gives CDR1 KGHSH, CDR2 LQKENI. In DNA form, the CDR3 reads TGTGCCAGCTCACCATATGGGGATTGGCAGCCCCAGCATTTT. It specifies CASSPYGDWQPQHF.

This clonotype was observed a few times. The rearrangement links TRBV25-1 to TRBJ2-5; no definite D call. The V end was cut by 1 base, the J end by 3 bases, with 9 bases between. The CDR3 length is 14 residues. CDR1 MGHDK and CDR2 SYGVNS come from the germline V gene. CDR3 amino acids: CASSELSLKETQYF. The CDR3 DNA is TGTGCCAGCAGTGAATTATCTCTGAAAGAGACCCAGTACTTC.

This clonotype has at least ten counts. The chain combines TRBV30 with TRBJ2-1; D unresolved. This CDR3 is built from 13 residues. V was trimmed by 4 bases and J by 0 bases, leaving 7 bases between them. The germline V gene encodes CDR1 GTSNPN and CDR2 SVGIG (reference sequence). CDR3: CAWMSSSYNEQFF. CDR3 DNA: TGTGCCTGGATGTCGAGCTCCTACAATGAGCAGTTCTTC.

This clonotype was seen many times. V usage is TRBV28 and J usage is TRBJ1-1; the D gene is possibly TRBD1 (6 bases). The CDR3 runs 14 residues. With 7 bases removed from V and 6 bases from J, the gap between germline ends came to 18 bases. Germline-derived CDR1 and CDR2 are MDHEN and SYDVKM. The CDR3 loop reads CASTFRGGNPEAFF. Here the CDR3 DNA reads TGTGCCAGCACCTTCAGGGGAGGGAATCCTGAAGCTTTCTTT.